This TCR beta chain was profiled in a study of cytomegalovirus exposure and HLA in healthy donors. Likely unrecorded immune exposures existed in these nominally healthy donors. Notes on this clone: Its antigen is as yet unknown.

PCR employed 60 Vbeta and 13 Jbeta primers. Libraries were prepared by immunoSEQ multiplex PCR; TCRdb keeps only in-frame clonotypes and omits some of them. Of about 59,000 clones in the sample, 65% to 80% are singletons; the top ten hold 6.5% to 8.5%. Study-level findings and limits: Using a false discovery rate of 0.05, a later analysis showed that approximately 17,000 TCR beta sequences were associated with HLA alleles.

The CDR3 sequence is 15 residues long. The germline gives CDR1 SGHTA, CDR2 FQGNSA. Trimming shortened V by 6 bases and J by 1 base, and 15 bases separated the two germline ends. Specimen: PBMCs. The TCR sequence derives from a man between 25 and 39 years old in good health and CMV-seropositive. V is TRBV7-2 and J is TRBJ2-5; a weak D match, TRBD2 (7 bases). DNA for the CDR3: TGTGCCAGCAGGAAGGGGGGGTCCTTCCAAGAGACCCAGTACTTC. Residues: CASRKGGSFQETQYF. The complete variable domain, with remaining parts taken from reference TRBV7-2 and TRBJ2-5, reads GAGVSQSPSNKVTEKGKDVELRCDPISGHTALYWYRQSLGQGLEFLIYFQGNSAPDKSGLPSDRFSAERTGGSVSTLTIQRTQQEDSAVYLCASRKGGSFQETQYFGPGTRLLVL.